The source of this TCR beta chain is a study of long-term antiretroviral therapy in people with HIV. Every single participant having HIV got treatment inside the United States. They ran version v3.0 of the immunoSEQ assay at survey level. Here immunoSEQ multiplex PCR was the method, and the copy in TCRdb shows in-frame clones only, minus some. The repertoire has about 17,000 clones, 91% of them found once; the top ten carry 10% to 15%. The germline gives CDR1 SGHRS, CDR2 YFSETQ. The CDR3 totals 13 residues. V was clipped by 5 bases and J by 4 bases, with 11 bases between them. This receptor was identified in a woman aged 40 to 55 with HIV. Sequenced material: unsorted PBMCs, taken 0.6 years after starting antiretroviral therapy. This chain connects TRBV5-1 to TRBJ2-3; D might be TRBD1 (5 bases). The CDR3 coding sequence is TGCGCCAGCAGTTCAGGGCCCGCAGATACGCAGTATTTT. It specifies CASSSGPADTQYF.